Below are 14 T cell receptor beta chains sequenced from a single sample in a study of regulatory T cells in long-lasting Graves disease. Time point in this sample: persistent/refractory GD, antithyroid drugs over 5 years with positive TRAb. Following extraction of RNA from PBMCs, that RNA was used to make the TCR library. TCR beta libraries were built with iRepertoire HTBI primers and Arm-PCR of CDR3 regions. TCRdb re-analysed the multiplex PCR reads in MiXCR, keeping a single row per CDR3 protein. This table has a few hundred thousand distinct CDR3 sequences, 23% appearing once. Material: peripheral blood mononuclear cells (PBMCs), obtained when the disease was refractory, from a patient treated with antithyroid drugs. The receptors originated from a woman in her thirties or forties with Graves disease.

CDR3 in DNA: TGTGCCAGCAGCCCCCTTGAGGCGGGACTTTCCTACGAGCAGTACTTC. It is translated as CASSPLEAGLSYEQYF. This sequence joins TRBV7-9 and TRBJ2-7; weak D call: TRBD2 (6 bases). Germline loops: CDR1 SEHNR, CDR2 FQNEAQ (reference sequence). V shed 5 bases and J shed 1 base, with 18 bases lying between them. The CDR3 runs 16 residues. Together with reference TRBV7-9 and TRBJ2-7, the CDR3 gives the full variable domain: DTGVSQNPRHKITKRGQNVTFRCDPISEHNRLYWYRQTLGQGPEFLTYFQNEAQLEKSRLLSDRFSAERPKGSFSTLEIQRTEQGDSAMYLCASSPLEAGLSYEQYFGPGTRLTVT.

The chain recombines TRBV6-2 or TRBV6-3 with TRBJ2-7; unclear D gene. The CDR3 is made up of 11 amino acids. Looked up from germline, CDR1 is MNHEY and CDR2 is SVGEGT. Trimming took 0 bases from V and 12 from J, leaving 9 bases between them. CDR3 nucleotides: TGTGCCAGCAGTTACTCGCAGGAAAGGTACTTC. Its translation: CASSYSQERYF.

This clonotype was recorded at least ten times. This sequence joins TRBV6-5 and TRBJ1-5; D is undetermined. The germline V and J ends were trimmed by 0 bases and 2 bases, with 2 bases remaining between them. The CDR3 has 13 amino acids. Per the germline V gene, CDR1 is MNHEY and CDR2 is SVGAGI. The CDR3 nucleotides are TGTGCCAGCAGTTACTCTCGCAATCAGCCCCAGCATTTT. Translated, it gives CASSYSRNQPQHF.

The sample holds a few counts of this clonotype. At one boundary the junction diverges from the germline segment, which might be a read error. CDR3 sequence reads: CASSLRASNEQYF. The CDR3 nucleotides read TGTGCCAGCAGCTTAAGGGCCTCCAACGAGCAGTACTTC. The chain joins TRBV7-2 to TRBJ2-7; no firm D call. CDR3 length: 13 residues. Germline V gives CDR1 SGHTA, CDR2 FQGNSA.

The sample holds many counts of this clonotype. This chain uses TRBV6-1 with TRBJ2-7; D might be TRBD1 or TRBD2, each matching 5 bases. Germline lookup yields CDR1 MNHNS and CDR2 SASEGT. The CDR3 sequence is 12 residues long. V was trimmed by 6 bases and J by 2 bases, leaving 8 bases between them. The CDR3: CASRPGPYEQYF. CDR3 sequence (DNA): TGTGCCAGCAGACCGGGACCCTACGAGCAGTACTTC.

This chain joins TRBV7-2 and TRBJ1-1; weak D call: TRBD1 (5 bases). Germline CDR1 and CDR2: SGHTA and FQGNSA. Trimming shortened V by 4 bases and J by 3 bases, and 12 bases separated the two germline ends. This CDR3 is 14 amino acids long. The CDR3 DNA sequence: TGTGCCAGCAGCTCTTACAGGTGGTACACTGAAGCTTTCTTT. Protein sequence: CASSSYRWYTEAFF.

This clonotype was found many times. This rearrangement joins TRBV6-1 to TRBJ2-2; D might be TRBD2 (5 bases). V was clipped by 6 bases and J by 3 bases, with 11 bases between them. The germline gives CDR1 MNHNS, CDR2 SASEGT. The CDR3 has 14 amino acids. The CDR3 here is CASRPLGDTGELFF. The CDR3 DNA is TGTGCCAGCAGACCACTGGGAGACACCGGGGAGCTGTTTTTT.

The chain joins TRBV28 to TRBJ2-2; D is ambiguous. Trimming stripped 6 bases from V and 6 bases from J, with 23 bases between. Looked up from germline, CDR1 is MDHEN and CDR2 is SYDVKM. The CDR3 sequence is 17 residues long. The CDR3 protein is CASSRLPVAHNAGELFF. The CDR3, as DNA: TGTGCCAGCAGCCGCCTACCAGTGGCCCATAACGCCGGGGAGCTGTTTTTT.

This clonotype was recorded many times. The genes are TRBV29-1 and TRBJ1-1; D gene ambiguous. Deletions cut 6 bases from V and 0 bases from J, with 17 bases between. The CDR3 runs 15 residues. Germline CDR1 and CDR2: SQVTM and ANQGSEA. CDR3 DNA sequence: TGCAGCGTGGCCCCGACTGGACTGCTGAACACTGAAGCTTTCTTT. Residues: CSVAPTGLLNTEAFF.

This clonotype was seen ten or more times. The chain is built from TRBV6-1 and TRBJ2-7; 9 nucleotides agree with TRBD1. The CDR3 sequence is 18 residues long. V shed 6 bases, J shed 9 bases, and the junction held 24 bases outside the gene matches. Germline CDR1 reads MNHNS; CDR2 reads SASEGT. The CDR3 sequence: CASSPLREKDRGLSGQYF. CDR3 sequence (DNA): TGTGCCAGCAGCCCCTTGCGAGAAAAGGACAGGGGTCTATCAGGGCAGTACTTC.

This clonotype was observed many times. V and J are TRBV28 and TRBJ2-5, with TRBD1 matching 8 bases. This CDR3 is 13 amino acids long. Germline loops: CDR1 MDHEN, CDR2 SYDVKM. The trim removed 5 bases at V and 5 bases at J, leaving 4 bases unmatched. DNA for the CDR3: TGTGCCAGCAGTGGACAGGGAATGGAGACCCAGTACTTC. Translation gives CASSGQGMETQYF. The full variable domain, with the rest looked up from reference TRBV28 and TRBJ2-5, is DVKVTQSSRYLVKRTGEKVFLECVQDMDHENMFWYRQDPGLGLRLIYFSYDVKMKEKGDIPEGYSVSREKKERFSLILESASTNQTSMYLCASSGQGMETQYFGPGTRLLVL.

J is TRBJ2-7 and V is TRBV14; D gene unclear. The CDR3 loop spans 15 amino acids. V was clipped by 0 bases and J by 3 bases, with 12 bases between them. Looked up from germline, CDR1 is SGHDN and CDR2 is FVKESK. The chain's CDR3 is CASSQDNPTYYEQYF. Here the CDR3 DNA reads TGTGCCAGCAGCCAAGATAATCCCACCTACTACGAGCAGTACTTC.

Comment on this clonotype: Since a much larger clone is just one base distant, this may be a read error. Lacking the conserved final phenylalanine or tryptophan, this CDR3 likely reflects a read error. The chain's CDR3 is CASSVSLAGPYEQYS. The CDR3 nucleotides are TGTGCCAGCAGTGTATCACTAGCGGGACCGTACGAGCAGTACTCC. This sequence joins TRBV6-1 and TRBJ2-7; 10 bases agree with TRBD2. Germline V gives CDR1 MNHNS, CDR2 SASEGT. The ends lost 4 bases at V and 4 bases at J; junction bases unmatched: 7. The length of the CDR3 is 15 residues.

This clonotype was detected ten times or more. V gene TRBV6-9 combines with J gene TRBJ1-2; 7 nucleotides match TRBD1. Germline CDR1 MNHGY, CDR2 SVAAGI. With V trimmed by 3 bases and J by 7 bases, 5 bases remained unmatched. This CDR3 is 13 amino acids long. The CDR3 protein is CASSYDTGAGYTF. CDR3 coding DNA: TGTGCCAGCAGTTACGACACAGGGGCTGGCTACACCTTC.